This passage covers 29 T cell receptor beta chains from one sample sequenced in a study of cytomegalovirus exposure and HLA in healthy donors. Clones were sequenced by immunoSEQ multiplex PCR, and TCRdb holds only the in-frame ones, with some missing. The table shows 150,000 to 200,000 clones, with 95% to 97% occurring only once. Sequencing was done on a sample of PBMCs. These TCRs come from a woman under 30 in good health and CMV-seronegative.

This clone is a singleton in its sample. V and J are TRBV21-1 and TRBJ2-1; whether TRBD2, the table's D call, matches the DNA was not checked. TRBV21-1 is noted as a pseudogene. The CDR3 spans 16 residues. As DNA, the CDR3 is TGTGCCAGCAGCAAGATTAGCGGAATGCGATACAATGAGCAGTTCTTC. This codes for CASSKISGMRYNEQFF.

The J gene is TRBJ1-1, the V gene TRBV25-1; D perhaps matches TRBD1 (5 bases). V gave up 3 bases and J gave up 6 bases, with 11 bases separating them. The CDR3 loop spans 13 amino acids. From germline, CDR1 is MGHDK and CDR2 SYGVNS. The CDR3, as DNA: TGTGCCAGCAGTGAGTTAGCGGGGGCTGAAGCTTTCTTT. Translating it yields CASSELAGAEAFF.

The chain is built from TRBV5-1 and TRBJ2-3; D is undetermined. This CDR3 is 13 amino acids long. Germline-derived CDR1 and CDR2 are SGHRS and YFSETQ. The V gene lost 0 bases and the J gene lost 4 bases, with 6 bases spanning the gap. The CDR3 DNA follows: TGCGCCAGCAGCTTGGTTGGGCCAGATACGCAGTATTTT. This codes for CASSLVGPDTQYF.

CDR3 DNA sequence: TGTGCCAGCAGCGTCCTAGCGGGGGGTCTCGAGACCCAGTACTTC. Translation: CASSVLAGGLETQYF. The chain combines TRBV9 with TRBJ2-5; 11 nucleotides align to TRBD2. Germline loops: CDR1 SGDLS, CDR2 YYNGEE. This CDR3 spans 15 amino acids. J lost 5 bases, V lost 2 bases, and 5 bases had no gene match.

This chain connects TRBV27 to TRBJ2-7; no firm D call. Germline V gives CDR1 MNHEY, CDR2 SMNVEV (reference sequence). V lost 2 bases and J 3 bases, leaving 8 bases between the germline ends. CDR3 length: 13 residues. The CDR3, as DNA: TGTGCCAGCAGTTTAGGCCTAGGCTACGAGCAGTACTTC. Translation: CASSLGLGYEQYF.

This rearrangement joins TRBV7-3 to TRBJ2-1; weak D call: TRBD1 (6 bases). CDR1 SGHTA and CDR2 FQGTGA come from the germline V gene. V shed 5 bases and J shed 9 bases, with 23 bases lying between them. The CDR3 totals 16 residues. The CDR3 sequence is CASSRRDPRLGGEQFF. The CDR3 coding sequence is TGTGCCAGCAGCCGCCGGGACCCACGTCTAGGGGGTGAGCAGTTCTTC.

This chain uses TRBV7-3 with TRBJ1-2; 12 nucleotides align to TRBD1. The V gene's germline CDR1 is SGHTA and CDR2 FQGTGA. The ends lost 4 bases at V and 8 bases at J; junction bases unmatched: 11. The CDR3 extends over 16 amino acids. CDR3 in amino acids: CASSSTPGQGASGYTF. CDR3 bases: TGTGCCAGCAGCTCTACACCGGGACAGGGGGCGTCAGGCTACACCTTC.

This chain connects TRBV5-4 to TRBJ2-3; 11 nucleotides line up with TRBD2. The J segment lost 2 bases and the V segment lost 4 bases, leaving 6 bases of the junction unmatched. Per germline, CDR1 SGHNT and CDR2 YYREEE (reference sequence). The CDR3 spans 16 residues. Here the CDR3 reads CASSKRLAGTTDTQYF. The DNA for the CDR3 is TGTGCCAGCAGCAAGCGACTAGCGGGAACCACAGATACGCAGTATTTT.

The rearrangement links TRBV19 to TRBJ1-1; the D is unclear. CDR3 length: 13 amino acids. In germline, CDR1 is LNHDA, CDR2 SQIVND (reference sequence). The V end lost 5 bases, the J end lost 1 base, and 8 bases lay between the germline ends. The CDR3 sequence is CASSDTRNTEAFF. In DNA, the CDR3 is TGTGCCAGTAGTGATACAAGGAACACTGAAGCTTTCTTT.

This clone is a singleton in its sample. CDR3 in DNA: TGTGCCAGCACCAGCGGAGGGGGGGGCACTGAAGCTTTCTTT. Translation gives CASTSGGGGTEAFF. V is TRBV6-6 and J is TRBJ1-1, with a tentative D call TRBD1 (6 bases). Germline V gene data show CDR1 as MNHNY and CDR2 as SVGAGI (reference sequence). The CDR3 length is 14 residues. Deletions cut 7 bases from V and 4 bases from J, with 16 bases between.

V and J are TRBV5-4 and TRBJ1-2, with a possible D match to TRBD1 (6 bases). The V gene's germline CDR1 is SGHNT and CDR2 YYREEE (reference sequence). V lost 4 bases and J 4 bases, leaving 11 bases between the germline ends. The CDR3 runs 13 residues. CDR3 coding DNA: TGTGCCAGCAGCCTTGACAGGCTCTATGGCTACACCTTC. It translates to CASSLDRLYGYTF.

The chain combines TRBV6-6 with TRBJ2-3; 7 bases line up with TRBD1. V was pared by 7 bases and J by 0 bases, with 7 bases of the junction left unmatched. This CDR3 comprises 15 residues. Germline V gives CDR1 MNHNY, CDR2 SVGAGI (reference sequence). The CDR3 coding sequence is TGTGCCAGCAAACCCGGGACAGAGAGCACAGATACGCAGTATTTT. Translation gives CASKPGTESTDTQYF.

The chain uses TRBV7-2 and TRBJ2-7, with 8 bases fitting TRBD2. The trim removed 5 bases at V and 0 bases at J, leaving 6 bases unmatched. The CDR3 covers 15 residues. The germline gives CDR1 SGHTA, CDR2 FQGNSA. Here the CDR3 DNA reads TGTGCCAGCAGCATTAGCGGGATACCCTCCTACGAGCAGTACTTC. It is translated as CASSISGIPSYEQYF.

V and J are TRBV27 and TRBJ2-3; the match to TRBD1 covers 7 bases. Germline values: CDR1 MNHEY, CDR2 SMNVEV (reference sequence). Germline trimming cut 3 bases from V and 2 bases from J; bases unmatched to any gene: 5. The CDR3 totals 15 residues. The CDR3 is CASSFPGTATDTQYF. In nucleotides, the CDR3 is TGTGCCAGCAGTTTCCCGGGGACAGCCACAGATACGCAGTATTTT.

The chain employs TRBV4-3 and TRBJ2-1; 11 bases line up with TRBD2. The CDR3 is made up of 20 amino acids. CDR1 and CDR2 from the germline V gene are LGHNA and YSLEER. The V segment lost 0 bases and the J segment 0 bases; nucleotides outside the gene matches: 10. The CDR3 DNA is TGCGCCAGCAGCCAAGATAGGCTAGCGGGGGGCCATAGCTCCTACAATGAGCAGTTCTTC. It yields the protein CASSQDRLAGGHSSYNEQFF.

In DNA form, the CDR3 reads TGTGCCAGCACCCCTGGGGACAGTGCAACTAATGAAAAACTGTTTTTT. It codes for CASTPGDSATNEKLFF. This chain links TRBV25-1 with TRBJ1-4, with 7 bases matching TRBD1. V was pared by 7 bases and J by 0 bases, with 8 bases of the junction left unmatched. This CDR3 is built from 16 residues. The germline CDR1 and CDR2 sequences are MGHDK and SYGVNS.

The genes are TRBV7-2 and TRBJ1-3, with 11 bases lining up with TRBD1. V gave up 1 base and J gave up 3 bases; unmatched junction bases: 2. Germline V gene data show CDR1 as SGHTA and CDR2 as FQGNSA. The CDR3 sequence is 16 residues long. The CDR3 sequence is CASSLVGTGGGNTIYF. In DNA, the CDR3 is TGTGCCAGCAGCTTAGTTGGGACAGGGGGTGGAAACACCATATATTTT.

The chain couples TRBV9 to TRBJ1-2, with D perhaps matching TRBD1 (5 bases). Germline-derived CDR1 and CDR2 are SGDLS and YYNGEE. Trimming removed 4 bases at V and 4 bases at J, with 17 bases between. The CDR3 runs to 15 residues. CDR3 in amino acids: CASSPEMQGSYGYTF. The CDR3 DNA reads TGTGCCAGCAGCCCAGAAATGCAGGGATCCTATGGCTACACCTTC.

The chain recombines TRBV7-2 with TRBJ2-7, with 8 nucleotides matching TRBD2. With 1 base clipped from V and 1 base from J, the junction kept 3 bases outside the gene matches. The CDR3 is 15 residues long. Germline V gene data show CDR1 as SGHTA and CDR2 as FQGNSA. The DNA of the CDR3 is TGTGCCAGCAGCTTAGGCCCGGGGGGGTCCTACGAGCAGTACTTC. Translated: CASSLGPGGSYEQYF.

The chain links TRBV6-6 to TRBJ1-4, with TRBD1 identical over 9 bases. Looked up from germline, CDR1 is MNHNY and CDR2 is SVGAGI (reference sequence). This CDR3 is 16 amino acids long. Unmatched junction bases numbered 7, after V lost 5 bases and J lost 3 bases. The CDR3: CASSLRQGDSNEKLFF. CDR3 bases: TGTGCCAGCAGTCTGCGACAGGGGGACTCTAATGAAAAACTGTTTTTT.

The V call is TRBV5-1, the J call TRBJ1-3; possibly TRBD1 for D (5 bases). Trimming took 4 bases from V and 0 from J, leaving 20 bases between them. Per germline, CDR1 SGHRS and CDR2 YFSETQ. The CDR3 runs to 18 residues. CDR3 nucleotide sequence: TGCGCCAGCAGCCCCCGATGGGCTACAGGAAGCTCTGGAAACACCATATATTTT. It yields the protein CASSPRWATGSSGNTIYF.

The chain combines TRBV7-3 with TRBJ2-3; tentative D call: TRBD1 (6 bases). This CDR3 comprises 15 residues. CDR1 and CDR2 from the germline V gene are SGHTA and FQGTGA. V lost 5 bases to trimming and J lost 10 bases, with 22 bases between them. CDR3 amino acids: CASSRTGSSESAQYF. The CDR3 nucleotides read TGTGCCAGCAGCCGTACAGGGTCTTCCGAGAGCGCGCAGTATTTT.

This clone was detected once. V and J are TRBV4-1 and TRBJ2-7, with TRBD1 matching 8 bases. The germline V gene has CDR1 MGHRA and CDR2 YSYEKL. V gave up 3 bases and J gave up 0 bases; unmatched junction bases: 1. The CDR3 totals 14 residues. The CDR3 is CASSQGQASYEQYF. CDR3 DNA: TGCGCCAGCAGCCAGGGACAGGCCTCCTACGAGCAGTACTTC.

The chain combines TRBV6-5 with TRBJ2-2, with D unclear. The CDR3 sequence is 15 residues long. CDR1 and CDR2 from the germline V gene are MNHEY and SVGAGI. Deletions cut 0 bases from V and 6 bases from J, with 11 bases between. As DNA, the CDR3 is TGTGCCAGCAGTTACTCCAATTTAGTCGCCGGGGAGCTGTTTTTT. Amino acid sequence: CASSYSNLVAGELFF.

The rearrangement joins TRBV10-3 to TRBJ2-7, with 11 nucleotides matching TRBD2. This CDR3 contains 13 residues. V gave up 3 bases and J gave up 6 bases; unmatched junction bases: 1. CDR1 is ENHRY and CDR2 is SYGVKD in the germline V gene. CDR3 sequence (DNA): TGTGCCATCAGTGATAGCGGGGGGGCCGAGCAGTACTTC. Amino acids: CAISDSGGAEQYF.

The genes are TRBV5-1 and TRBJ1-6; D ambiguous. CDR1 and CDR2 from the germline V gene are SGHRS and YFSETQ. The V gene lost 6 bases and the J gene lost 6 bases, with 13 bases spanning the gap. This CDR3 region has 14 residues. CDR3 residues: CASTAAPPNSPLHF. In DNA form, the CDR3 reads TGCGCCAGCACTGCGGCTCCCCCTAATTCACCCCTCCACTTT.

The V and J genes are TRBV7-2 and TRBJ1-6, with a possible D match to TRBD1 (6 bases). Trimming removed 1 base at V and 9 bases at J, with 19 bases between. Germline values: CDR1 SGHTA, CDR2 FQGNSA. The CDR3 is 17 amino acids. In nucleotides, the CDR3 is TGTGCCAGCAGCTTAGTTTCAGCAGGGGAAGGTGGTTCACCCCTCCACTTT. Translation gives CASSLVSAGEGGSPLHF.

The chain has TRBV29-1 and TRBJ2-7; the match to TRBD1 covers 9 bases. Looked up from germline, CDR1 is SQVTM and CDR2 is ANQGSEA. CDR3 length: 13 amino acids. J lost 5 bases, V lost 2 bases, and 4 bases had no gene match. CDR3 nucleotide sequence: TGCAGCGTTGAATCTTGGGACAGGGACGAGCAGTACTTC. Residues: CSVESWDRDEQYF.

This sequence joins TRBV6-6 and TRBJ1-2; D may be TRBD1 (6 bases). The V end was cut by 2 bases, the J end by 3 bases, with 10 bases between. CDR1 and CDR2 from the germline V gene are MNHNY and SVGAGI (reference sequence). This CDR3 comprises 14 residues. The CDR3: CASSYAGADYGYTF. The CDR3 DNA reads TGTGCCAGCAGTTACGCGGGGGCGGACTATGGCTACACCTTC.